These 32 T cell receptor beta chains originate from one sample sequenced in a study of T cell responses to AZD1222 COVID-19 vaccine. Clones were read by immunoSEQ multiplex PCR, and TCRdb kept only the in-frame ones, dropping some. The sample includes 150,000 to 200,000 clones, 85% to 95% of them seen just once. The input for sequencing was peripheral blood, taken on day 0 of AZD1222 vaccination. These receptor sequences come from an adult in good health.

This chain uses TRBV28 with TRBJ2-7, with D unclear. CDR1 and CDR2 (germline): MDHEN, SYDVKM. This CDR3 contains 13 residues. Trimming removed 4 bases at V and 2 bases at J, with 9 bases between. The CDR3: CASSSDVTYEQYF. As DNA, the CDR3 is TGTGCCAGCAGTTCAGACGTAACCTACGAGCAGTACTTC.

The chain employs TRBV14 and TRBJ2-2, with 7 nucleotides matching TRBD1. Germline assignment: CDR1 SGHDN and CDR2 FVKESK. Trimming at V came to 3 bases and at J to 4 bases, leaving 5 bases not matched to a gene. The CDR3 totals 15 residues. The CDR3 bases are TGTGCCAGCAGCCAGCGTCCAGGGGGCACCGGGGAGCTGTTTTTT. This translates into CASSQRPGGTGELFF.

This sequence joins TRBV18 and TRBJ2-3; D gene ambiguous. Germline loops: CDR1 KGHSH, CDR2 LQKENI. V was cut by 3 bases and J by 6 bases, with 16 bases left in between. CDR3 length equals 15 residues. The CDR3 nucleotides read TGTGCCAGCTCACCCAAAAGGTCCGCCGGGGATACGCAGTATTTT. This codes for CASSPKRSAGDTQYF.

As concerns this clone: Other DNA sequences in this specimen translate into the identical CDR3. The rearrangement links TRBV19 to TRBJ1-5; D might be TRBD1 (5 bases). This CDR3 region has 15 residues. Germline CDR1 LNHDA, CDR2 SQIVND (reference sequence). V was cut by 3 bases and J by 2 bases, with 11 bases left in between. CDR3 sequence (DNA): TGTGCCAGTAGTATTGGGCAGGGCGGCAATCAGCCCCAGCATTTT. It codes for CASSIGQGGNQPQHF.

The V and J genes are TRBV28 and TRBJ2-3; D call uncertain. V was pared by 1 base and J by 3 bases, with 17 bases between. The CDR3 loop spans 17 amino acids. CDR1 is MDHEN and CDR2 is SYDVKM in the germline V gene. The CDR3 coding sequence is TGTGCCAGCAGTTTATCAGGACCCCTGGTTTGGACAGATACGCAGTATTTT. Protein: CASSLSGPLVWTDTQYF. The whole variable domain, filled in from reference TRBV28 and TRBJ2-3, reads DVKVTQSSRYLVKRTGEKVFLECVQDMDHENMFWYRQDPGLGLRLIYFSYDVKMKEKGDIPEGYSVSREKKERFSLILESASTNQTSMYLCASSLSGPLVWTDTQYFGPGTRLTVL.

Written as DNA, the CDR3 is TGTGCAAGTCGCTTACGAGGCCTCGCGTACCCTACCACAGATACGCAGTATTTT. It is translated as CASRLRGLAYPTTDTQYF. This chain joins TRBV12-2 and TRBJ2-3; the tabulated D call, TRBD2, remains unverified against the DNA. TRBV12-2 has pseudogene status. The CDR3 has 18 amino acids.

The chain employs TRBV5-4 and TRBJ1-5, with D possibly TRBD1 on 5 matching bases. With 3 bases removed from V and 4 bases from J, the gap between germline ends came to 11 bases. Germline CDR1 reads SGHNT; CDR2 reads YYREEE (reference sequence). The CDR3 consists of 14 residues. CDR3 DNA: TGTGCCAGCAGCTGGGGGGGTGTTAATCAGCCCCAGCATTTT. Translation gives CASSWGGVNQPQHF.

The count of this clone is one. This chain links TRBV6-5 with TRBJ2-7; 9 nucleotides align to TRBD1. J gave up 2 bases and V 2 bases, and 4 bases lay outside the gene matches. The CDR3 sequence is 15 residues long. The V gene's germline CDR1 is MNHEY and CDR2 SVGAGI. CDR3 in amino acids: CASSYAGTGPYEQYF. The CDR3 region has the DNA TGTGCCAGCAGTTACGCCGGGACAGGGCCCTACGAGCAGTACTTC.

The genes are TRBV7-2 and TRBJ2-7, with D perhaps matching TRBD2 (5 bases). CDR3 length: 12 amino acids. Trimming left V 0 bases short and J 6 bases short, with 6 bases between. Germline lookup yields CDR1 SGHTA and CDR2 FQGNSA. The CDR3 sequence: CASSLAGVEQYF. As DNA, the CDR3 is TGTGCCAGCAGCTTAGCGGGAGTCGAGCAGTACTTC.

The chain uses TRBV12-5 and TRBJ1-6, with no clear D. Per the germline V gene, CDR1 is LGHNT and CDR2 is FRNRAP. The CDR3 spans 16 residues. Trimming left V 6 bases short and J 0 bases short, with 12 bases between. The CDR3 loop is CASGPRKGSYNSPLHF. The CDR3 coding sequence is TGTGCTAGTGGCCCCCGAAAGGGCTCCTATAATTCACCCCTCCACTTT.

The chain has TRBV30 and TRBJ1-5; TRBD1 might be the D (6 bases). This CDR3 spans 13 amino acids. The germline V and J ends were trimmed by 0 bases and 5 bases, with 8 bases remaining between them. Germline lookup yields CDR1 GTSNPN and CDR2 SVGIG (reference sequence). The CDR3 DNA is TGTGCCTGGAGTGTAGAGGGGGATCAGCCCCAGCATTTT. It encodes CAWSVEGDQPQHF.

The V and J genes are TRBV28 and TRBJ1-1; D unclear. V lost 9 bases and J 1 base, leaving 3 bases between the germline ends. The CDR3 runs 10 residues. CDR1 and CDR2 from the germline V gene are MDHEN and SYDVKM. The CDR3 DNA follows: TGTGCCAGTCAGAACACTGAAGCTTTCTTT. This codes for CASQNTEAFF.

The chain has TRBV19 and TRBJ1-5; D call uncertain. The CDR3 loop spans 15 amino acids. Germline CDR1 reads LNHDA; CDR2 reads SQIVND (reference sequence). V shed 5 bases and J shed 2 bases, with 13 bases lying between them. The CDR3 DNA reads as TGTGCCAGTAGTCTCGAGTCGGCCGGCAATCAGCCCCAGCATTTT. As protein: CASSLESAGNQPQHF.

This clone showed up just a few times. In DNA form, the CDR3 reads TGTGCCACCAGTGGCGGCAGGGTAGGGAACGAGCAGTACTTC. It yields the protein CATSGGRVGNEQYF. V is TRBV24-1 and J is TRBJ2-7, with D perhaps TRBD1 (5 bases). This CDR3 is 14 amino acids long. Trimming took off 5 bases at V and 5 bases at J, with 15 bases between the two ends. Germline values: CDR1 KGHDR, CDR2 SFDVKD.

This clone was picked up one time. This chain joins TRBV6-5 and TRBJ1-5, with D hard to call. This CDR3 has 14 amino acids. Looked up from germline, CDR1 is MNHEY and CDR2 is SVGAGI. V gave up 8 bases and J gave up 0 bases, with 11 bases separating them. The CDR3 is CASRWTDSNQPQHF. The CDR3 nucleotides are TGTGCCAGCCGGTGGACGGATAGCAATCAGCCCCAGCATTTT.

The rearrangement links TRBV4-1 to TRBJ1-6, with unresolved D. With 4 bases removed from V and 13 bases from J, the gap between germline ends came to 11 bases. The CDR3 is 12 residues long. CDR1 is MGHRA, CDR2 YSYEKL, per germline. CDR3 sequence (DNA): TGCGCCAGCAGCCCGCCCTACTCTCCCCTCCACTTT. Protein: CASSPPYSPLHF.

The chain couples TRBV29-1 to TRBJ1-2, with 9 nucleotides matching TRBD1. Germline assignment: CDR1 SQVTM and CDR2 ANQGSEA. The CDR3 contains 15 residues. The V segment lost 7 bases and the J segment 7 bases; nucleotides outside the gene matches: 16. This CDR3 reads CSGSGTGRESGGYTF. The CDR3 region has the DNA TGCAGCGGATCCGGGACAGGGAGGGAATCTGGTGGCTACACCTTC.

This chain joins TRBV7-9 and TRBJ1-2, with 7 bases lining up with TRBD1. Germline V gene sequence: CDR1 SEHNR, CDR2 FQNEAQ (reference sequence). The CDR3 is 15 amino acids. V lost 5 bases and J lost 4; bases outside the gene matches: 10. CDR3 region: CASSPPDRALYGYTF. Written as DNA, the CDR3 is TGTGCCAGCAGCCCCCCCGACAGGGCCCTCTATGGCTACACCTTC.

This chain joins TRBV28 and TRBJ1-6; D ambiguous. Trimming removed 6 bases from V and 0 bases from J, with 9 bases in between. Germline V CDR1 and CDR2: MDHEN, SYDVKM. This CDR3 region has 15 residues. CDR3 nucleotide sequence: TGTGCCAGCAGAGTGCAGAGCTCCTATAATTCACCCCTCCACTTT. Amino acids: CASRVQSSYNSPLHF.

The chain combines TRBV5-1 with TRBJ1-5; a weak D match, TRBD1 (5 bases). V was cut by 4 bases and J by 5 bases, with 13 bases left in between. CDR3 length equals 14 residues. CDR1 is SGHRS, CDR2 YFSETQ, per germline. CDR3: CASSPDGGDQPQHF. CDR3 DNA: TGCGCCAGCAGCCCGGACGGGGGGGATCAGCCCCAGCATTTT.

V usage is TRBV6-2 or TRBV6-3 and J usage is TRBJ1-4; possibly TRBD1 for D (6 bases). The V end lost 2 bases, the J end lost 2 bases, and 12 bases lay between the germline ends. This CDR3 contains 16 residues. Germline CDR1 reads MNHEY; CDR2 reads SVGEGT. The DNA of the CDR3 is TGTGCCAGCAGTTACGAACAGGGAGGGACTAATGAAAAACTGTTTTTT. The encoded protein is CASSYEQGGTNEKLFF.

This chain connects TRBV6-4 to TRBJ1-6; TRBD1 matches at 9 bases. This CDR3 spans 16 amino acids. The V gene end was trimmed by 5 bases and the J gene end by 5 bases; junction bases not matched to a gene: 7. The germline V gene has CDR1 MRHNA and CDR2 SNTAGT. The DNA of the CDR3 is TGTGCCAGCAGTCTGCGGACAGGGGAAAATAATTCACCCCTCCACTTT. Encoded protein: CASSLRTGENNSPLHF.

As DNA, the CDR3 is TGTGCCAGCAGCTTAGGCCGGGGTCGTTCATCTGGAAACACCATATATTTT. This gives the protein CASSLGRGRSSGNTIYF. The chain carries TRBV11-2 and TRBJ1-3; D remains unclear. The CDR3 sequence is 17 residues long. The germline V gene encodes CDR1 SGHAT and CDR2 FQNNGV. V lost 1 base and J lost 1, with 14 bases in between.

The chain employs TRBV30 and TRBJ1-2; TRBD1 matches at 10 bases. CDR1 is GTSNPN, CDR2 SVGIG, per germline (reference sequence). V lost 3 bases and J lost 7; bases outside the gene matches: 14. This CDR3 is 16 amino acids long. The CDR3 is CAWSGDRGTTLGGYTF. The CDR3 DNA follows: TGTGCCTGGAGCGGGGACAGGGGAACGACTCTGGGTGGCTACACCTTC.

CDR3 nucleotides: TGTGCCAGCAGTGACGTCGAGGGATATAATTCACCCCTCCACTTT. Residues: CASSDVEGYNSPLHF. The chain has TRBV6-1 and TRBJ1-6; no clear D. This CDR3 region has 15 residues. Germline V gene lookup returns CDR1 MNHNS and CDR2 SASEGT. V lost 3 bases and J lost 4, with 10 bases in between.

This sequence joins TRBV18 and TRBJ2-3, with no clear D. Germline CDR1 is KGHSH and CDR2 is LQKENI. The CDR3 runs to 16 residues. Trimming cost V 3 bases and J 6 bases, with 19 bases left between them. The CDR3 is CASSPSPDLRTDTQYF. The CDR3, as DNA: TGTGCCAGCTCACCTTCTCCTGACCTCAGGACCGATACGCAGTATTTT.

V gene TRBV11-2 combines with J gene TRBJ2-1; 10 bases agree with TRBD2. The V segment lost 1 base and the J segment 8 bases; nucleotides outside the gene matches: 11. The germline gives CDR1 SGHAT, CDR2 FQNNGV. This CDR3 contains 17 residues. CDR3 region: CASSLVRQREGSDEQFF. The CDR3 DNA sequence: TGTGCCAGCAGCTTAGTGCGACAGCGGGAGGGCAGCGATGAGCAGTTCTTC.

A single count supports this clone. The chain joins TRBV10-3 to TRBJ1-6; 7 bases line up with TRBD1. Germline V gene data show CDR1 as ENHRY and CDR2 as SYGVKD. This CDR3 has 14 amino acids. The V gene end was trimmed by 6 bases and the J gene end by 5 bases; junction bases not matched to a gene: 4. As DNA, the CDR3 is TGTGCCATCAGCCGGGACAGAGATAATTCACCCCTCCACTTT. The encoded protein is CAISRDRDNSPLHF.

The chain is built from TRBV4-3 and TRBJ2-7, with TRBD2 as a possible D gene (6 bases). The CDR3 consists of 14 residues. Germline V lookup: CDR1 LGHNA, CDR2 YSLEER. The germline V and J ends were trimmed by 4 bases and 0 bases, with 10 bases remaining between them. In nucleotides, the CDR3 is TGCGCCAGCAGCCCCCGGGACTCCTCCTACGAGCAGTACTTC. Amino acid sequence: CASSPRDSSYEQYF.

The chain uses TRBV30 and TRBJ1-4, with a tentative D call TRBD1 (6 bases). V was shortened by 2 bases and J by 5 bases, with 15 bases between the two germline ends. This CDR3 has 15 residues. Germline values: CDR1 GTSNPN, CDR2 SVGIG (reference sequence). The CDR3 region has the DNA TGTGCCTGGAGTTCACCGGGACAACAAAATGAAAAACTGTTTTTT. Its protein product is CAWSSPGQQNEKLFF.

This chain joins TRBV28 and TRBJ2-6, with a tentative D call TRBD2 (5 bases). CDR1 is MDHEN, CDR2 SYDVKM, per germline. The CDR3 spans 15 residues. V was clipped by 9 bases and J by 0 bases, with 12 bases between them. CDR3 sequence: CASTGLNSGANVLTF. CDR3 sequence (DNA): TGTGCCAGTACTGGACTCAACTCTGGGGCCAACGTCCTGACTTTC.

The gene calls are TRBV2 and TRBJ1-2, with 11 positions matching TRBD1. Unmatched junction bases numbered 8, after V lost 5 bases and J lost 6 bases. The V gene's germline CDR1 is SNHLY and CDR2 FYNNEI. The length of the CDR3 is 15 residues. The CDR3 sequence is CASSLDRGQWDGYTF. The CDR3 coding sequence is TGTGCCAGCAGTTTGGACAGGGGGCAGTGGGATGGCTACACCTTC. The full variable domain, its missing parts supplied by reference TRBV2 and TRBJ1-2, is EPEVTQTPSHQVTQMGQEVILRCVPISNHLYFYWYRQILGQKVEFLVSFYNNEISEKSEIFDDQFSVERPDGSNFTLKIRSTKLEDSAMYFCASSLDRGQWDGYTFGSGTRLTVV.